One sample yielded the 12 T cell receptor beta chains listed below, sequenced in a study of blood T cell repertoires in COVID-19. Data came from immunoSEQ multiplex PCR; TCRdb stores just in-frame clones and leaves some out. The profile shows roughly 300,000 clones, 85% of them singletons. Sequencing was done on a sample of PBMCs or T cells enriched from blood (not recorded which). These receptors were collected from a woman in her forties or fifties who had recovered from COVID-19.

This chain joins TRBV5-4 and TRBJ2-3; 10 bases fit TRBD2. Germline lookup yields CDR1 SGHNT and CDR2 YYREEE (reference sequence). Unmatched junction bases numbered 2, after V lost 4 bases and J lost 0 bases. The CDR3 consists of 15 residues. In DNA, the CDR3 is TGTGCCAGCAGCATAGCGGGAGGAAGCACAGATACGCAGTATTTT. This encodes CASSIAGGSTDTQYF. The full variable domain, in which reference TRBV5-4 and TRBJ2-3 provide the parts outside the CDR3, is ETGVTQSPTHLIKTRGQQVTLRCSSQSGHNTVSWYQQALGQGPQFIFQYYREEENGRGNFPPRFSGLQFPNYSSELNVNALELDDSALYLCASSIAGGSTDTQYFGPGTRLTVL.

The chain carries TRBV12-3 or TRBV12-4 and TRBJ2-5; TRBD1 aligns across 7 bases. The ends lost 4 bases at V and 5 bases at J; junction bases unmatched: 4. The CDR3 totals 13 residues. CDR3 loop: CASSYRGTETQYF. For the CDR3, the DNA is TGTGCCAGCAGTTACAGGGGTACGGAGACCCAGTACTTC.

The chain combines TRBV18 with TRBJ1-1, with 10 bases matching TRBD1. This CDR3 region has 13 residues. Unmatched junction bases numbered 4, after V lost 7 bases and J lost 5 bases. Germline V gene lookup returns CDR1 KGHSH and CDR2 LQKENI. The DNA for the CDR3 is TGTGCCAGCTGGGGACAGGGGAGGACTGAAGCTTTCTTT. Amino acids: CASWGQGRTEAFF.

This CDR3 reads CASTSSGNTIYF. The CDR3, as DNA: TGTGCCAGCACCAGCTCTGGAAACACCATATATTTT. The V gene is TRBV3-1 (or the pseudogene TRBV3-2), the J gene TRBJ1-3; D ambiguous. The germline V gene encodes CDR1 LGHDT and CDR2 YNNKEL (reference sequence). V was trimmed by 7 bases and J by 0 bases, leaving 4 bases between them. The CDR3 contains 12 residues.

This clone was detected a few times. The CDR3 DNA follows: TGCAGTGCTAGTGGACAGATGGCTGGTACGGGCATTCAGTACTTC. Its protein product is CSASGQMAGTGIQYF. This rearrangement joins TRBV20-1 to TRBJ2-4; possible D gene TRBD1, 6 bases. V was pared by 3 bases and J by 9 bases, with 21 bases between. Germline V gives CDR1 DFQATT, CDR2 SNEGSKA (reference sequence). This CDR3 contains 15 residues.

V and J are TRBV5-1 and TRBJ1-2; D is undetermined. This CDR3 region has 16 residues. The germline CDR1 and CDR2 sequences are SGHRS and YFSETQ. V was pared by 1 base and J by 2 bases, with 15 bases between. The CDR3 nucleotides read TGCGCCAGCAGCTTGTCTTCAGTAACGATAAACTATGGCTACACCTTC. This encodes CASSLSSVTINYGYTF. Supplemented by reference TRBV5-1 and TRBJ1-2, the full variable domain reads KAGVTQTPRYLIKTRGQQVTLSCSPISGHRSVSWYQQTPGQGLQFLFEYFSETQRNKGNFPGRFSGRQFSNSRSEMNVSTLELGDSALYLCASSLSSVTINYGYTFGSGTRLTVV.

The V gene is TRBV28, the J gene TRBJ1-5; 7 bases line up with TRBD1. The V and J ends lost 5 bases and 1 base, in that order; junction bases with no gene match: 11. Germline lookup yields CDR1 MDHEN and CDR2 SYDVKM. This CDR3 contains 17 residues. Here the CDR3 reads CASSTGARGGSNQPQHF. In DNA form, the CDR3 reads TGTGCCAGCAGTACAGGGGCCAGAGGTGGGAGCAATCAGCCCCAGCATTTT.

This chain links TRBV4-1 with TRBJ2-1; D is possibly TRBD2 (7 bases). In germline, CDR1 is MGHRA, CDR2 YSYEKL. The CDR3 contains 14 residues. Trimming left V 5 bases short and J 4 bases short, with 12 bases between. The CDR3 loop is CASSNRGAYNEQFF. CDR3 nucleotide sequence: TGCGCCAGCAGCAACCGGGGGGCTTACAATGAGCAGTTCTTC.

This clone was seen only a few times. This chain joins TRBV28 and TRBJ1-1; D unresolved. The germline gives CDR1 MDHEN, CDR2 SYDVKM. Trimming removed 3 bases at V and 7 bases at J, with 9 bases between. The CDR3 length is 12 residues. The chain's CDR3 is CASSLRRLEAFF. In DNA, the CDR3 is TGTGCCAGCAGTTTGAGGCGGCTTGAAGCTTTCTTT.

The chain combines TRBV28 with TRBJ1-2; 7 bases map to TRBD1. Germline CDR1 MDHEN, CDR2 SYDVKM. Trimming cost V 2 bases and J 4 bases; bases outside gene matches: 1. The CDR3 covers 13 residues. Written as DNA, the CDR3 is TGTGCCAGCAGTTTAGGACAGGCCTATGGCTACACCTTC. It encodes CASSLGQAYGYTF.

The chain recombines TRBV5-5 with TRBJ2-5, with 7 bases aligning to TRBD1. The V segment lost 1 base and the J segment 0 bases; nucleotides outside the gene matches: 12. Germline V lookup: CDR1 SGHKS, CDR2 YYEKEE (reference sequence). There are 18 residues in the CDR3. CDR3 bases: TGTGCCAGCAGCTTGACGGGGTCGCCAGGGGGAAACCAAGAGACCCAGTACTTC. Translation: CASSLTGSPGGNQETQYF.

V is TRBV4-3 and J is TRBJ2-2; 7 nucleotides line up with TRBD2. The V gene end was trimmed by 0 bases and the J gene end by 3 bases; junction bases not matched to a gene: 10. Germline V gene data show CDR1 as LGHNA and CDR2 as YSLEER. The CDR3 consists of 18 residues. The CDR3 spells CASSQDGEGGPDTGELFF. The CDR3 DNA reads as TGCGCCAGCAGCCAAGATGGGGAGGGAGGGCCTGACACCGGGGAGCTGTTTTTT.